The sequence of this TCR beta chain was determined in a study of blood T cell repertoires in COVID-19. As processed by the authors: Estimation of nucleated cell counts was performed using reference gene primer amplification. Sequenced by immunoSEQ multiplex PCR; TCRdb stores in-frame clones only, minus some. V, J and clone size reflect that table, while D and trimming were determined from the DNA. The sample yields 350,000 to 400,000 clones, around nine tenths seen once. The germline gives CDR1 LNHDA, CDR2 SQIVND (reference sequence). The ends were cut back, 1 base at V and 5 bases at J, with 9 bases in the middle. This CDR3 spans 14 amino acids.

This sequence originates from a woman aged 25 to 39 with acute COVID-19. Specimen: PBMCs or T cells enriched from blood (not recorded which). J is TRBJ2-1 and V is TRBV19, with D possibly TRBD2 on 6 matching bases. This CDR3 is CASSIGGGDNEQFF. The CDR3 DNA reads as TGTGCCAGTAGTATAGGGGGAGGTGACAATGAGCAGTTCTTC. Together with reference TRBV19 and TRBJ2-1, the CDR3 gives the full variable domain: DGGITQSPKYLFRKEGQNVTLSCEQNLNHDAMYWYRQDPGQGLRLIYYSQIVNDFQKGDIAEGYSVSREKKESFPLTVTSAQKNPTAFYLCASSIGGGDNEQFFGPGTRLTVL.